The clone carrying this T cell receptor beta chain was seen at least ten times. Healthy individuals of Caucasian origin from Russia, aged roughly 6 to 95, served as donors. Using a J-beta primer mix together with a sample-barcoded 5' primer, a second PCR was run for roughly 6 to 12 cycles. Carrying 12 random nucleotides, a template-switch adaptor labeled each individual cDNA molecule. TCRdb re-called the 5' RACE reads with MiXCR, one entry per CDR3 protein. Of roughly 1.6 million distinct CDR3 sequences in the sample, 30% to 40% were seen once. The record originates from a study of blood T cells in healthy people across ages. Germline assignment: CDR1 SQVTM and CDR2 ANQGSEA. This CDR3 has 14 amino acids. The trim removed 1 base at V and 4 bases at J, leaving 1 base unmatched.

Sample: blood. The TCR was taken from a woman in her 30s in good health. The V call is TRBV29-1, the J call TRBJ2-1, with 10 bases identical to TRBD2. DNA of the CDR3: TGCAGCGTTGAAGTAGCGGGAGGTTACAATGAGCAGTTCTTC. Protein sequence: CSVEVAGGYNEQFF.